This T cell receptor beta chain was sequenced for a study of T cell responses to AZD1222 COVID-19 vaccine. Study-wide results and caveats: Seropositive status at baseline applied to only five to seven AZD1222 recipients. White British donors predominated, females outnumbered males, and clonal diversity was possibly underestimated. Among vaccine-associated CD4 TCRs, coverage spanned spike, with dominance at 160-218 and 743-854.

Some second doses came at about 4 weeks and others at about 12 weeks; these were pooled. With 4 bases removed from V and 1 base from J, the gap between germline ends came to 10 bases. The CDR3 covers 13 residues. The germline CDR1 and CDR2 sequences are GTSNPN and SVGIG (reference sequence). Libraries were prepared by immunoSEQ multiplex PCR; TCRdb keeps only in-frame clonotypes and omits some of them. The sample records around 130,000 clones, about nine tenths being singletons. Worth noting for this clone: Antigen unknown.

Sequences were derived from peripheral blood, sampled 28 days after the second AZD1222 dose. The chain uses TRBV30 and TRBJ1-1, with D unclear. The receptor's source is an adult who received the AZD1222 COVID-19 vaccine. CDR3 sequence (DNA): TGTGCCTGGACTAAGGCGGCGAACACTGAAGCTTTCTTT. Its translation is CAWTKAANTEAFF.